This TCR beta chain appears in the sequencing data of a study of T-cell memory formation after mild COVID-19. Study-level information: Each donor largely had its own TCR clusters. Study-level points and caveats: Some responding clones appeared in pre-infection memory, suggesting cross-reactive memory joined. Contracting clones, day 15 to 85, had balanced CD4/CD8, and later expanders favored CD4+.

This clonotype was picked up a small number of times. Its antigen is not identified. MiXCR, applied by TCRdb to the 5' RACE reads, yields one record per CDR3 protein. The sample shows hundreds of thousands of distinct CDR3 sequences, 15% to 20% of them seen only once. Germline V gene data show CDR1 as ENHRY and CDR2 as SYGVKD. J lost 2 bases, V lost 3 bases, and 9 bases had no gene match. This CDR3 has 16 amino acids. The TCR sequence derives from an adult woman who had mild COVID-19 (a few samples of this study predate the infection). Cell type and time point are not known. Sequenced: PBMCs or a T cell subset sorted from them (not recorded which). The V gene is TRBV10-3, the J gene TRBJ2-7; TRBD2 aligns across 8 bases. The CDR3 protein is CAISESLAGVPYEQYF. The CDR3 bases are TGTGCCATCAGTGAAAGTCTAGCGGGTGTGCCCTACGAGCAGTACTTC.